The next 27 T cell receptor beta chains were all read from a single sample in a study of regulatory T cells in long-lasting Graves disease. Stated time point: newly diagnosed GD, antithyroid drugs for less than 3 months. From RNA extracted from PBMCs, the TCR library was made. Combining iRepertoire HTBI primers with Arm-PCR of CDR3 regions, the authors built TCR beta libraries. MiXCR, run by TCRdb on the multiplex PCR reads, gives a single entry per CDR3 protein. Among a few hundred thousand distinct CDR3 sequences listed, approximately 14% were seen once. This sample also belongs to another study, concerning T cells in Graves' hyperthyroidism and ophthalmopathy.

Sample: peripheral blood mononuclear cells (PBMCs), taken at new diagnosis, from a patient treated with antithyroid drugs. These receptors came from a woman between 45 and 60 years old with Graves disease.

This clonotype was counted ten times or more. The CDR3 sequence: CASEQSGAPRVNTEAFF. DNA for the CDR3: TGTGCCAGCGAGCAATCGGGGGCGCCCCGGGTGAACACTGAAGCTTTCTTT. The gene calls are TRBV7-9 and TRBJ1-1; weak D call: TRBD1 (6 bases). The CDR3 runs to 17 residues. The V end lost 8 bases, the J end lost 0 bases, and 22 bases lay between the germline ends. CDR1 is SEHNR, CDR2 FQNEAQ, per germline (reference sequence).

This clonotype showed up many times. The genes are TRBV4-1 and TRBJ2-1, with 8 bases matching TRBD2. Germline CDR1 and CDR2: MGHRA and YSYEKL. V was clipped by 4 bases and J by 6 bases; unmatched bases: 14. This CDR3 is built from 17 residues. The CDR3 DNA is TGCGCCAGCAGCCTTCCCCCGGGACTAGGGTCTCGCAATGAGCAGTTCTTC. Its translation: CASSLPPGLGSRNEQFF.

This clonotype was found many times. The J gene is TRBJ2-2, the V gene TRBV28; TRBD2 matches at 12 bases. Losses at the gene ends were 5 bases for V and 1 base for J; bases not matched to a gene: 5. CDR1 and CDR2 (germline): MDHEN, SYDVKM. This CDR3 spans 17 amino acids. This chain's CDR3 is CASSPLAGGLNTGELFF. DNA for the CDR3: TGTGCCAGCAGTCCTCTAGCGGGAGGGCTGAACACCGGGGAGCTGTTTTTT.

This clonotype was picked up many times. This sequence joins TRBV18 and TRBJ1-5; no clear D. Trimming removed 3 bases from V and 3 bases from J, with 6 bases in between. The CDR3 length is 13 residues. Germline V CDR1 and CDR2: KGHSH, LQKENI. The chain's CDR3 is CASSPGNNQPQHF. CDR3 in DNA: TGTGCCAGCTCACCGGGCAACAATCAGCCCCAGCATTTT.

Ten or more counts support this clonotype. V and J are TRBV12-3 or TRBV12-4 and TRBJ1-2; 7 bases are shared with TRBD1. CDR3 length: 15 residues. The V gene end was trimmed by 4 bases and the J gene end by 6 bases; junction bases not matched to a gene: 11. The CDR3 sequence: CASSSLRDSQDGYTF. In DNA, the CDR3 is TGTGCCAGCAGTTCACTCCGGGACAGTCAAGATGGCTACACCTTC.

Many counts were recorded for this clonotype. The chain recombines TRBV27 with TRBJ2-1; D perhaps matches TRBD1 (6 bases). CDR1 is MNHEY and CDR2 is SMNVEV in the germline V gene (reference sequence). The CDR3 contains 15 residues. Trimming took off 5 bases at V and 0 bases at J, with 11 bases between the two ends. CDR3 in DNA: TGTGCCAGCAGTCGGACAGAGCCCTCCTACAATGAGCAGTTCTTC. Protein: CASSRTEPSYNEQFF.

Regarding this clonotype: A much larger clone differs by one base, so this may be a read error. The chain links TRBV7-9 to TRBJ2-7; D may be TRBD1 or TRBD2 (5 bases each). CDR3 size: 13 residues. Trimming pared 7 bases from V and 3 bases from J, leaving 13 bases between. Per germline, CDR1 SEHNR and CDR2 FQNEAQ (reference sequence). For the CDR3, the DNA is TGTGCCAGCACCCGGGACCCCGACTACGAGCAGTACTTC. It specifies CASTRDPDYEQYF.

This clonotype was recorded a few times. The CDR3: CASSQTSGSLTDTQYF. The CDR3 DNA reads TGTGCCAGCAGCCAGACTAGCGGGAGCCTCACAGATACGCAGTATTTT. This chain links TRBV3-1 with TRBJ2-3; TRBD2 agrees at 12 bases. J lost 2 bases, V lost 3 bases, and 3 bases had no gene match. Germline V lookup: CDR1 LGHDT, CDR2 YNNKEL (reference sequence). The CDR3 runs to 16 residues.

This clonotype was detected many times. The rearrangement joins TRBV5-6 to TRBJ1-5; D possibly corresponds to TRBD1 (5 bases). Per germline, CDR1 SGHDT and CDR2 YYEEEE. This CDR3 comprises 15 residues. V dropped 1 base and J dropped 0 bases, with 8 bases sitting between them. The DNA for the CDR3 is TGTGCCAGCAGCTTGCGACAGAATAGCAATCAGCCCCAGCATTTT. It yields the protein CASSLRQNSNQPQHF.

This clonotype was counted between two and nine times. The rearrangement joins TRBV5-5 to TRBJ2-7; the match to TRBD2 covers 8 bases. CDR3 length: 15 amino acids. The V gene end was trimmed by 4 bases and the J gene end by 2 bases; junction bases not matched to a gene: 8. The germline V gene encodes CDR1 SGHKS and CDR2 YYEKEE (reference sequence). CDR3 sequence (DNA): TGTGCCAGCAGCCTCTCCGGGACTAGTACCTACGAGCAGTACTTC. Protein: CASSLSGTSTYEQYF.

This clonotype was seen many times. V and J are TRBV6-1 and TRBJ2-7; D perhaps matches TRBD2 (5 bases). V was clipped by 8 bases and J by 5 bases, with 16 bases between them. Germline V lookup: CDR1 MNHNS, CDR2 SASEGT. There are 13 residues in the CDR3. The DNA of the CDR3 is TGTGCCAGCCCCGACGGGGTTTCGGACGAGCAGTACTTC. Its protein is CASPDGVSDEQYF.

On this clonotype itself: A much larger clonotype is one base distant, so this may be a read error. The chain employs TRBV2 and TRBJ2-1; D remains unclear. Deletions cut 4 bases from V and 7 bases from J, with 8 bases between. The CDR3 consists of 12 residues. Germline loops: CDR1 SNHLY, CDR2 FYNNEI. The CDR3 protein is CASSGAGNEQFF. CDR3 sequence (DNA): TGTGCCAGCAGTGGGGCTGGGAATGAGCAGTTCTTC.

The table lists this clonotype with many counts. The rearrangement joins TRBV2 to TRBJ1-5, with a possible D match to TRBD1 (6 bases). V was trimmed by 5 bases and J by 7 bases, leaving 18 bases between them. The germline V gene encodes CDR1 SNHLY and CDR2 FYNNEI. The CDR3 runs 15 residues. In nucleotides, the CDR3 is TGTGCCAGCAGTCCCCTGACAGGTATGGAACAGCCCCAGCATTTT. Residues: CASSPLTGMEQPQHF.

This clonotype was recorded only once. This could be a read error, since a much larger clone is one nucleotide away. The rearrangement joins TRBV13 to TRBJ2-7; D gene uncertain. Germline V gives CDR1 PRHDT, CDR2 FYEKMQ (reference sequence). Between the trimmed V and J ends, which lost 5 bases and 3 bases, there was a span of 14 bases. CDR3 length equals 14 residues. DNA for the CDR3: TGTGCCAGCAGCCGAGAAGCTCAGGACTACGAGCAGTACTTC. It is translated as CASSREAQDYEQYF.

The V gene is TRBV24-1, the J gene TRBJ2-3; D unclear. The V gene's germline CDR1 is KGHDR and CDR2 SFDVKD. Trimming removed 4 bases at V and 4 bases at J, with 14 bases between. CDR3 length: 15 residues. As DNA, the CDR3 is TGTGCCACCAGTGAACCCGTCCTTGGCGCAGATACGCAGTATTTT. It specifies CATSEPVLGADTQYF.

The table lists this clonotype with a few counts. V is TRBV20-1 and J is TRBJ1-5; possible D gene TRBD1, 5 bases. Trimming stripped 0 bases from V and 4 bases from J, with 22 bases between. Looked up from germline, CDR1 is DFQATT and CDR2 is SNEGSKA (reference sequence). This CDR3 is 18 amino acids long. The CDR3 sequence is CSARDSRDASYRNQPQHF. CDR3 coding DNA: TGCAGTGCTAGAGATTCCCGGGACGCCTCCTATCGGAATCAGCCCCAGCATTTT.

Of note for this clonotype: A much larger clone lies a single base off, so this may be a read error. In DNA, the CDR3 is TGTGCCGGCAGTTTATACCCACCGTTTCGCAGGTTCGACACTGAAGCTTTCTTT. Translated, it gives CAGSLYPPFRRFDTEAFF. This chain links TRBV12-3 or TRBV12-4 with TRBJ1-1; no clear D gene. The CDR3 is made up of 18 amino acids.

Concerning this clonotype itself: An end of the junction differs from the germline gene, which may be a read error. V gene TRBV11-1 combines with J gene TRBJ2-7; weak D call: TRBD2 (6 bases). The CDR3 runs to 16 residues. Germline V lookup: CDR1 SGHAT, CDR2 FQDESV (reference sequence). DNA for the CDR3: TGTGCCAGCGGCTTATCCATCGACGGGAGCTCCTACGAGCAGTACTTC. This sequence encodes CASGLSIDGSSYEQYF.

This clonotype appeared a few times. This chain joins TRBV12-3 or TRBV12-4 and TRBJ2-2; D is perhaps TRBD2 (5 bases). The CDR3 sequence is 16 residues long. The V gene lost 2 bases and the J gene lost 4 bases, with 14 bases spanning the gap. CDR3 protein: CASSLTPSLTTGELFF. The CDR3 bases are TGTGCCAGCAGTTTAACTCCTAGCTTGACCACCGGGGAGCTGTTTTTT.

This clonotype was seen a few times. The chain carries TRBV28 and TRBJ2-3, with 9 bases lining up with TRBD2. Germline-derived CDR1 and CDR2 are MDHEN and SYDVKM. The CDR3 consists of 17 residues. Trimming cost V 2 bases and J 4 bases; bases outside gene matches: 10. CDR3 sequence reads: CASSLPPGSGSPDTQYF. In DNA form, the CDR3 reads TGTGCCAGCAGTTTACCCCCCGGTAGCGGGAGCCCAGATACGCAGTATTTT. The full variable domain, rest sourced from reference TRBV28 and TRBJ2-3, is DVKVTQSSRYLVKRTGEKVFLECVQDMDHENMFWYRQDPGLGLRLIYFSYDVKMKEKGDIPEGYSVSREKKERFSLILESASTNQTSMYLCASSLPPGSGSPDTQYFGPGTRLTVL.

This chain uses TRBV9 with TRBJ1-2; TRBD1 aligns across 11 bases. V shed 3 bases, J shed 14 bases, and the junction held 6 bases outside the gene matches. The CDR3 spans 12 residues. Per germline, CDR1 SGDLS and CDR2 YYNGEE. The chain's CDR3 is CASSGGQGAWTF. The DNA for the CDR3 is TGTGCCAGCAGCGGAGGACAGGGGGCGTGGACCTTC.

In this sample, this clonotype turned up many times. The chain is built from TRBV28 and TRBJ1-6; TRBD1 might be the D (6 bases). Germline CDR1 and CDR2: MDHEN and SYDVKM. The CDR3 spans 15 residues. Trimming left V 3 bases short and J 5 bases short, with 11 bases between. The CDR3 region is CASSFRTVHNSPLHF. CDR3 sequence (DNA): TGTGCCAGCAGTTTCAGGACAGTCCATAATTCACCCCTCCACTTT.

This clonotype turned up a few times. This chain uses TRBV19 with TRBJ2-2, with D perhaps TRBD1 (6 bases). Germline V CDR1 and CDR2: LNHDA, SQIVND (reference sequence). Trimming left V 3 bases short and J 0 bases short, with 8 bases between. This CDR3 is built from 15 residues. DNA of the CDR3: TGTGCCAGTAGTATGGACAGAGCGAACACCGGGGAGCTGTTTTTT. As protein: CASSMDRANTGELFF. Variable domain in full (rest from reference TRBV19 and TRBJ2-2): DGGITQSPKYLFRKEGQNVTLSCEQNLNHDAMYWYRQDPGQGLRLIYYSQIVNDFQKGDIAEGYSVSREKKESFPLTVTSAQKNPTAFYLCASSMDRANTGELFFGEGSRLTVL.

V and J are TRBV10-3 and TRBJ2-2; 10 nucleotides line up with TRBD2. From germline, CDR1 is ENHRY and CDR2 SYGVKD. V shed 4 bases, J shed 1 base, and the junction held 6 bases outside the gene matches. This CDR3 has 17 amino acids. In nucleotides, the CDR3 is TGTGCCATCAGTGGCCGGTGGACTAGCGGGAACACCGGGGAGCTGTTTTTT. Translation: CAISGRWTSGNTGELFF.

In its sample, this clonotype was seen many times. This chain links TRBV28 with TRBJ2-7; the match to TRBD2 covers 9 bases. The V and J ends lost 3 bases and 2 bases, in that order; junction bases with no gene match: 14. CDR1 is MDHEN and CDR2 is SYDVKM in the germline V gene. CDR3 size: 18 residues. CDR3 residues: CASSLGVAGVGGTYEQYF. CDR3 DNA: TGTGCCAGCAGTTTGGGGGTAGCGGGAGTGGGGGGCACCTACGAGCAGTACTTC.

The CDR3 loop reads CSASRVVSRAGDGYTF. The CDR3 DNA sequence: TGCAGTGCTAGTAGGGTCGTGAGCAGGGCAGGGGATGGCTACACCTTC. The chain links TRBV20-1 to TRBJ1-2; maybe TRBD1 (6 bases). CDR3 length equals 16 residues. Germline V gene data show CDR1 as DFQATT and CDR2 as SNEGSKA (reference sequence). The V end was cut by 3 bases, the J end by 6 bases, with 23 bases between.

At least ten counts were recorded for this clonotype. The chain recombines TRBV7-9 with TRBJ2-5; D unresolved. The CDR3 contains 13 residues. The V gene's germline CDR1 is SEHNR and CDR2 FQNEAQ (reference sequence). V lost 0 bases to trimming and J lost 5 bases, with 7 bases between them. CDR3 DNA sequence: TGTGCCAGCAGCTTAGCGGGAACGGAGACCCAGTACTTC. Translated, it gives CASSLAGTETQYF.